This T cell receptor beta chain was identified during a study of blood T cell repertoires in COVID-19. About the study: The United States, Italy and Spain supplied acute and convalescent COVID-19 samples. The analysed material was cDNA or gDNA that came from T cells, B-cell-depleted T cells, or PBMCs.

As processed by the authors: Estimates of nucleated cell counts were drawn from the amplification of reference gene primers. Clones were read by immunoSEQ multiplex PCR, and TCRdb kept only the in-frame ones, dropping some. V, J and clone size derive from that table, while D and trimming were established from the DNA sequence. The table records roughly 30,000 clones, over 90% of them present only once. The germline CDR1 and CDR2 sequences are MNHEY and SVGEGT. Trimming at V came to 6 bases and at J to 4 bases, leaving 3 bases not matched to a gene. This CDR3 spans 13 amino acids. Material for sequencing was peripheral blood. The sequence derives from a human donor in a cohort sampled during active COVID-19. The genes are TRBV6-2 or TRBV6-3 and TRBJ2-3; 8 bases agree with TRBD2. DNA of the CDR3: TGTGCCAGCAGCCGCGGGAGGCCAGATACGCAGTATTTT. The encoded protein is CASSRGRPDTQYF.